The 10 T cell receptor beta chains listed next were all sequenced from one sample in a study of T cells generated in artificial thymic organoids. Semi-nested PCR with reverse primers in the TRAC or TRBC constant regions amplified each chain separately. A single record per CDR3 protein comes from TCRdb applying MiXCR to the 5' RACE reads. This sample has roughly 2,500 distinct CDR3 sequences, with around 11% found just once. Sequencing was carried out using naive CD8+ T cells from the thymus. Stated subset: CD3+TCRalphabeta+CD8SP T cells; for blood, CD45RO-CCR7+ naive CD8+ T cells. The receptors derive from a human donor who gave cord blood stem cells for thymic organoid culture, a cardiac surgery patient who gave postnatal thymus, or a blood donor (not recorded which).

This clonotype was observed a handful of times. A clone one base away is much larger, so this may be a read error. The chain combines TRBV9 with TRBJ2-2; the D is unclear. The CDR3 extends over 18 amino acids. Germline CDR1 reads SGDLS; CDR2 reads YYNGEE. CDR3 residues: CASSVASSEDTNAGELFF. The CDR3 nucleotides read TGTGCCAGCAGCGTAGCTTCGAGTGAGGATACGAACGCCGGGGAGCTGTTTTTT.

The gene calls are TRBV4-2 and TRBJ2-5; D perhaps matches TRBD2 (5 bases). V shed 0 bases and J shed 9 bases, with 11 bases lying between them. Germline CDR1 and CDR2: LGHNA and YNFKEQ. This CDR3 has 13 residues. The CDR3 nucleotides are TGTGCCAGCAGCCAAGATCTCGGGGTCCCCCAGTACTTC. Amino acid sequence: CASSQDLGVPQYF.

This clonotype is classed as medium-sized. The gene calls are TRBV7-9 and TRBJ1-1; D is perhaps TRBD1 (6 bases). CDR1 is SEHNR, CDR2 FQNEAQ, per germline (reference sequence). The CDR3 is 13 residues long. Trimming took 8 bases from V and 6 from J, leaving 16 bases between them. The DNA for the CDR3 is TGTGCCAGCTTCCTCGGGGGGGCGCCTGAAGCTTTCTTT. Amino acid sequence: CASFLGGAPEAFF.

This clonotype is deemed medium-sized (0.01 to 0.1%). V is TRBV7-9 and J is TRBJ2-1, with TRBD2 matching over 9 bases. V shed 5 bases, J shed 2 bases, and the junction held 4 bases outside the gene matches. Germline V gives CDR1 SEHNR, CDR2 FQNEAQ (reference sequence). The CDR3 is made up of 15 amino acids. The CDR3 DNA sequence: TGTGCCAGCAGCCCGACTAGCGGTACCTACAATGAGCAGTTCTTC. Translated: CASSPTSGTYNEQFF.

In its sample, this clonotype is medium-sized (0.01 to 0.1%). The chain uses TRBV9 and TRBJ1-3, with TRBD1 matching over 9 bases. The CDR3 spans 17 residues. Germline CDR1 reads SGDLS; CDR2 reads YYNGEE. Trimming cost V 3 bases and J 4 bases; bases outside gene matches: 11. The DNA for the CDR3 is TGTGCCAGCAGCGAACAGGGACAGGGCTTGGGAGGAAACACCATATATTTT. It codes for CASSEQGQGLGGNTIYF.

This clonotype rates as medium-sized. This chain links TRBV6-2 or TRBV6-3 with TRBJ2-1, with 8 bases that match TRBD2. The CDR3 loop spans 21 amino acids. V lost 5 bases and J lost 1; bases outside the gene matches: 22. Germline V gives CDR1 MNHEY, CDR2 SVGEGT. In DNA, the CDR3 is TGTGCCAGCAGTAACCCACTGTGGCGGGGGGTCTCCTCTCGTTCCTACAATGAGCAGTTCTTC. This codes for CASSNPLWRGVSSRSYNEQFF.

This clonotype is labeled medium-sized. This rearrangement joins TRBV7-9 to TRBJ1-1; TRBD1 aligns across 10 bases. The junction had 5 bases not matched to a gene; V was cut back by 7 bases and J by 0 bases. Germline values: CDR1 SEHNR, CDR2 FQNEAQ (reference sequence). This CDR3 is 15 amino acids long. CDR3: CASIPGQGMNTEAFF. Here the CDR3 DNA reads TGTGCCAGCATCCCGGGACAGGGGATGAACACTGAAGCTTTCTTT.

By sample fraction, this clonotype is medium-sized. The chain carries TRBV7-2 and TRBJ2-7; maybe TRBD2 (5 bases). Trimming left V 5 bases short and J 1 base short, with 9 bases between. CDR3 size: 13 residues. Looked up from germline, CDR1 is SGHTA and CDR2 is FQGNSA. The CDR3 sequence: CASSGAASYEQYF. The DNA of the CDR3 is TGTGCCAGCAGCGGAGCGGCGTCCTACGAGCAGTACTTC.

Relative to its sample, this clonotype is medium-sized. The CDR3 DNA follows: TGTGCCAGCAGCGTAGTAAAGCGGGGGGGCACAGATACGCAGTATTTT. Translation: CASSVVKRGGTDTQYF. This rearrangement joins TRBV9 to TRBJ2-3; 9 bases fit TRBD2. This CDR3 is 16 amino acids long. Germline V gene lookup returns CDR1 SGDLS and CDR2 YYNGEE. Trimming took 0 bases from V and 1 from J; bases not matched to a gene: 3.

The gene calls are TRBV6-1 and TRBJ1-1; 7 positions match TRBD1. V lost 6 bases, J lost 6 bases, and 4 bases stayed unmatched. The CDR3 length is 12 residues. Germline loops: CDR1 MNHNS, CDR2 SASEGT. The CDR3: CASRDRWAEAFF. In DNA form, the CDR3 reads TGTGCCAGCAGGGACAGGTGGGCTGAAGCTTTCTTT.